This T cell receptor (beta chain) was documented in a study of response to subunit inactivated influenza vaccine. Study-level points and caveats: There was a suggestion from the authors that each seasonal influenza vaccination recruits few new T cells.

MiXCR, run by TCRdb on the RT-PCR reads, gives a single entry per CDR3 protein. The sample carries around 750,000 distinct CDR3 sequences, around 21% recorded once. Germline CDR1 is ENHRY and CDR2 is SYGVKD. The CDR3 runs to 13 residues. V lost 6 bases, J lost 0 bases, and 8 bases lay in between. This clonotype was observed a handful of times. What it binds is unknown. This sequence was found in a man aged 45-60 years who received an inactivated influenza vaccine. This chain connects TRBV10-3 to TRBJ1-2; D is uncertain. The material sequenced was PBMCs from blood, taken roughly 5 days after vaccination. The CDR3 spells CAISLASNYGYTF. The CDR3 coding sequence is TGTGCCATCAGCCTAGCCTCTAACTATGGCTACACCTTC.